The text below deals with one T cell receptor beta chain. Its antigen specificity is not known. Base-call qualities are not available, and no considerably larger clone is one nucleotide away. The data belong to a study of CD4+ T cells in melanoma (dated by TCRdb to between 2020 and 2023). Background for the entire study: Neoantigen-specific CD4+ T cells in human melanoma were investigated in the study.

The library was obtained by the immunoSEQ multiplex PCR assay. In TCRdb, the immuneACCESS table is reduced to in-frame sequences with V and J assigned. These tables do not hold every clone; where another copy was compared, an unresolved V gene accounts for under half, and the others remain unexplained. This sample lists more than 20,000 clones; around 80% were detected once. The ten largest clones represent 9.7% of the sample. On the study overall, not on this receptor specifically: Neoantigen-specific CD4+ T cells in melanoma were reported to show diverse differentiation states. Neoantigen-specific CD4+ T cells were reported to be correlated with the function of CD8+ T cells, macrophages and B cells.

The donors were people with melanoma. The source is a human donor with melanoma.

The CDR3 has the sequence CASSYSYRGGETQYF. The sequenced DNA: TGTGCCAGCAGTTACTCGTACAGGGGTGGAGAGACCCAGTACTTC. The chain is encoded by TRBV6-5 joined to TRBJ2-5; TRBD1 agrees with 7 junctional bases. According to the germline V gene, CDR1 reads MNHEY and CDR2 reads SVGAGI. Inclusive of the bounding cysteine and phenylalanine, the CDR3 is 15 residues long. The entry retains the CDR3 DNA only, 45 bases that are in frame from base 1. Trimming leaves V shorter by 0 bases and J shorter by 4 bases, with the junction holding 5 bases beyond the gene matches.